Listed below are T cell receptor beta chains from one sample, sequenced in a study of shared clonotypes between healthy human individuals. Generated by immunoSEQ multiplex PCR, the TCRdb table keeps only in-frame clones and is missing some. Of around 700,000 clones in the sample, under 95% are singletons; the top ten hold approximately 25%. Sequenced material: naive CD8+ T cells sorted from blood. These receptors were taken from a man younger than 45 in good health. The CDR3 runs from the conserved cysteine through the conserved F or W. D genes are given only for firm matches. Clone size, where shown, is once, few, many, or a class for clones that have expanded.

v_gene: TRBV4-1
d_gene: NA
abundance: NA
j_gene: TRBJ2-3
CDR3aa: CASSQDRISTDTQYF
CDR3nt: TGCGCCAGCAGCCAAGACCGGATTAGCACAGATACGCAGTATTTT

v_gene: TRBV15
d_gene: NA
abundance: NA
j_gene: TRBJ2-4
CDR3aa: CATQRDVIAKNIQYF
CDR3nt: TGTGCCACCCAACGGGACGTTATAGCCAAAAACATTCAGTACTTC

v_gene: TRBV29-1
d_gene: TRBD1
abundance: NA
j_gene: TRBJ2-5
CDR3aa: CSDGQGETQYF
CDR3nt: TGCAGCGACGGACAGGGAGAGACCCAGTACTTC

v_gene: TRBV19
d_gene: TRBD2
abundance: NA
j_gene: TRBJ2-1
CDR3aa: CASSIAELAGGYEQFF
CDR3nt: TGTGCCAGTAGTATAGCGGAGCTAGCGGGAGGGTATGAGCAGTTCTTC

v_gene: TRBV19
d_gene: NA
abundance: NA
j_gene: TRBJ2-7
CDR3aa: CASSEREGAPPRYEQYF
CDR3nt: TGTGCCAGTAGTGAGCGCGAAGGGGCTCCCCCCCGATACGAGCAGTACTTC

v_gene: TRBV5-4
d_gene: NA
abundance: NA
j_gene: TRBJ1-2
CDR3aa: CASSWRVGAGYTF
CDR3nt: TGTGCCAGCAGCTGGAGAGTGGGGGCGGGCTACACCTTC

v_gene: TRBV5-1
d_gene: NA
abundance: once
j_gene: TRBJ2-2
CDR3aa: CASSPPDPGELFF
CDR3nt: TGCGCCAGCAGCCCCCCGGACCCCGGGGAGCTGTTTTTT

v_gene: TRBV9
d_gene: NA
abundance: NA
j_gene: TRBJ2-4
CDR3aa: CASSVGWRIAKNIQYF
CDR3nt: TGTGCCAGCAGCGTAGGTTGGAGGATAGCCAAAAACATTCAGTACTTC

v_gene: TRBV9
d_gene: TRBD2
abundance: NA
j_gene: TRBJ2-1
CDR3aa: CASSPKSGLAGGTSYNEQFF
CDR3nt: TGTGCCAGCAGCCCAAAATCGGGACTAGCGGGAGGAACCTCCTACAATGAGCAGTTCTTC

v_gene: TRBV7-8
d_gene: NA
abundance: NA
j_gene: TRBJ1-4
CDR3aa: CASSPGQYGTTNEKLFF
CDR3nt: TGTGCCAGCAGCCCCGGACAGTATGGCACAACTAATGAAAAACTGTTTTTT

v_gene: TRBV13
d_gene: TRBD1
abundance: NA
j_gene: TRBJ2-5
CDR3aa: CASSPSRQGANQETQYF
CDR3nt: TGTGCCAGCAGCCCTAGCCGGCAGGGGGCTAACCAAGAGACCCAGTACTTC

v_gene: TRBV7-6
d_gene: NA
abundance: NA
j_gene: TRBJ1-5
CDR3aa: CASSREKGPYQPQHF
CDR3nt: TGTGCCAGCAGCCGGGAGAAGGGACCCTACCAGCCCCAGCATTTT

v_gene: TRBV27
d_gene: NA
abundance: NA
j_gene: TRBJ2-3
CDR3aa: CASSHGQTDTQYF
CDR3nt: TGTGCCAGCAGTCACGGACAGACAGATACGCAGTATTTT

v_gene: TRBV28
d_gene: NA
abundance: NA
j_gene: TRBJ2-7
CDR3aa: CASSSVRGIGYEQYF
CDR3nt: TGTGCCAGCAGCTCCGTTAGGGGAATAGGCTACGAGCAGTACTTC